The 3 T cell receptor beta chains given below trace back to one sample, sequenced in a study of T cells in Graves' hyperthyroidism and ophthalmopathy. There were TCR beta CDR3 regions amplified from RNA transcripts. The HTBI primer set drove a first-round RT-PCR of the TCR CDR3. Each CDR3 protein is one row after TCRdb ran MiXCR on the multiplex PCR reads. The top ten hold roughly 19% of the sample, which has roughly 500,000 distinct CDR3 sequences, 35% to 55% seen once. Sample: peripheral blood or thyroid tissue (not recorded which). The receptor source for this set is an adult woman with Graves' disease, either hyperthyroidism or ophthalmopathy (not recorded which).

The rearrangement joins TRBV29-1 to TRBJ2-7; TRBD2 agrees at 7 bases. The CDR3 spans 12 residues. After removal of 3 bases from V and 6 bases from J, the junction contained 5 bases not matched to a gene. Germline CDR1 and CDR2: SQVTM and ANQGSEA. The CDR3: CSVEGGAREQYF. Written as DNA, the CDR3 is TGCAGCGTTGAGGGAGGGGCTCGCGAGCAGTACTTC.

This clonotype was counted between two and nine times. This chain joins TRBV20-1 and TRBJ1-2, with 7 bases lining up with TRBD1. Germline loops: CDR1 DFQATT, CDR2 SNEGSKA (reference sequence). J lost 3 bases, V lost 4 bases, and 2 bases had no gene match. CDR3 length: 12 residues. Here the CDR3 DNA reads TGCAGTGCTACCGACAGGGACTATGGCTACACCTTC. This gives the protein CSATDRDYGYTF.

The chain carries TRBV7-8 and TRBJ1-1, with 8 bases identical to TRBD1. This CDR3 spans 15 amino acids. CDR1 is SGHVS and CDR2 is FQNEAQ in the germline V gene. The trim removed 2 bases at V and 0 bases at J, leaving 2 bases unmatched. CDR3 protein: CASSLQGALNTEAFF. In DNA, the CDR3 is TGTGCCAGCAGCTTACAGGGGGCACTGAACACTGAAGCTTTCTTT.